Reported below is one T cell receptor beta chain. What it recognizes is unknown. V lost 7 bases, J lost 0 bases, and 12 bases lay in between. The germline V gene encodes CDR1 SQVTM and CDR2 ANQGSEA. There are 13 residues in the CDR3. These data are taken from a study of T cell responses to AZD1222 COVID-19 vaccine. Findings of the study overall: Only 5 or 6 individuals given AZD1222 were seropositive at baseline. Nearly half of spike-specific TCRs reportedly target unmutated variant regions. Possibly, clonal diversity was underestimated; donors were largely white British and included more females.

Pooled in the analysis were second doses at about 4 or about 12 weeks. Only in-frame clones appear in the TCRdb table, and some are missing; sequencing was by immunoSEQ multiplex PCR. Of 150,000 or so clones in the sample, about 91% were seen once. The TCR was taken from an adult who received the AZD1222 COVID-19 vaccine. Here the sequenced sample was peripheral blood, taken 28 days after the second AZD1222 dose. The chain recombines TRBV29-1 with TRBJ1-1, with no clear D. The CDR3 bases are TGCAGCGCAAGTGGGCGGATGAACACTGAAGCTTTCTTT. Amino acids: CSASGRMNTEAFF.